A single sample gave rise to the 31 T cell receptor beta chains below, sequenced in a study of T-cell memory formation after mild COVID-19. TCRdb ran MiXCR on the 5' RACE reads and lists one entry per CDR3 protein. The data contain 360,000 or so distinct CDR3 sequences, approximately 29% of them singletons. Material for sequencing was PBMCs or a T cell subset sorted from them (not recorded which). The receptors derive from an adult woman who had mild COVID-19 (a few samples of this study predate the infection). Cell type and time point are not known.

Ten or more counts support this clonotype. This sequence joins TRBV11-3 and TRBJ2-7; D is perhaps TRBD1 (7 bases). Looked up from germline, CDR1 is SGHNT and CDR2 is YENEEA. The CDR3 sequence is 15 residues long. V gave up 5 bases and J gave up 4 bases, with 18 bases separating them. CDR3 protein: CASSPQGGMSYEQYF. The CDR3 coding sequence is TGTGCCAGCAGCCCCCAGGGGGGTATGTCTTACGAGCAGTACTTC.

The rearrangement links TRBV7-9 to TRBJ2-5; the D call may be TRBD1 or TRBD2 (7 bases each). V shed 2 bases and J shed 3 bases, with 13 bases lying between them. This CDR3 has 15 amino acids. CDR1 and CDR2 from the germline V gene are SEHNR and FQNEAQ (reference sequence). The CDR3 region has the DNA TGTGCCAGCAGCTTAACGACAGGGAGGGAAGAGACCCAGTACTTC. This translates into CASSLTTGREETQYF.

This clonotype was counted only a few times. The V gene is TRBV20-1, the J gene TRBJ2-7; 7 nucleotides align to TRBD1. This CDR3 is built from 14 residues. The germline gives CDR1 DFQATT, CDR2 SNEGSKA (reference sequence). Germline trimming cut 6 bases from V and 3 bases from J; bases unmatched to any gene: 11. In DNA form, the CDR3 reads TGCAGTGCAAAGAACCCGACAGGGTTCTACGAGCAGTACTTC. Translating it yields CSAKNPTGFYEQYF.

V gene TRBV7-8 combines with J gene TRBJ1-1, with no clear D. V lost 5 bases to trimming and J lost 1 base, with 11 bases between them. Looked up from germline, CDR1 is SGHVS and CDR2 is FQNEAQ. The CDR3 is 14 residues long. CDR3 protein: CASSIRASNTEAFF. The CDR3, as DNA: TGTGCCAGCAGCATCCGGGCTTCGAACACTGAAGCTTTCTTT.

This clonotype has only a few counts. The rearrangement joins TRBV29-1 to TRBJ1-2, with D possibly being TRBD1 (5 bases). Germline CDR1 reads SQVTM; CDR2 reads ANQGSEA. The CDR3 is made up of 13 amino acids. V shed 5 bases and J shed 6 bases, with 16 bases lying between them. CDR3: CSVRGDGIDGYTF. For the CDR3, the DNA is TGCAGCGTTCGAGGGGACGGAATAGATGGCTACACCTTC.

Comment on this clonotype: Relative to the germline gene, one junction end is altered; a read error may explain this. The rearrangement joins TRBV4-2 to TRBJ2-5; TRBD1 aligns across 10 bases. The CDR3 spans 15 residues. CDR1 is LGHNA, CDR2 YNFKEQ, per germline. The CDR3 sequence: CASSPTGGSQEIQYF. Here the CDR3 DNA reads TGTGCCAGCAGCCCGACAGGGGGCTCCCAAGAGATCCAGTACTTC.

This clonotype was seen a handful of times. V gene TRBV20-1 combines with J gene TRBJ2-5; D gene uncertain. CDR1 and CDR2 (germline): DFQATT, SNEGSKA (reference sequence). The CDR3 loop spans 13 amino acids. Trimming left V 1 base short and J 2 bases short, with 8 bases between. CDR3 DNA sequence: TGCAGTGCTAGAGTTCCCATTCAAGAGACCCAGTACTTC. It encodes CSARVPIQETQYF.

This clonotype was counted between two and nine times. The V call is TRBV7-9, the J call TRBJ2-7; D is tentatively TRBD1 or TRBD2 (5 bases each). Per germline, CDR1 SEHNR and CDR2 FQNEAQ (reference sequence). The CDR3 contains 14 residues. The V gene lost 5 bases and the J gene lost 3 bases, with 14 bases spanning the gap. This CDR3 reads CASSLGTRSYEQYF. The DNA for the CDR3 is TGTGCCAGCAGCCTCGGGACGCGTAGCTACGAGCAGTACTTC.

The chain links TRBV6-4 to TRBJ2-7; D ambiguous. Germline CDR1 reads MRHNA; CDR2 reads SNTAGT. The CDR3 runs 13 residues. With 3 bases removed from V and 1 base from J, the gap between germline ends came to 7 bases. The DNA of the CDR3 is TGTGCCAGCAGTGAACCGCGATCCTACGAGCAGTACTTC. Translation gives CASSEPRSYEQYF.

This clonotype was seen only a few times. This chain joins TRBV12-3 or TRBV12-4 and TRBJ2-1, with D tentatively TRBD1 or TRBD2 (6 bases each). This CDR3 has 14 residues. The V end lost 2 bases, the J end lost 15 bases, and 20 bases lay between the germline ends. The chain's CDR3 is CASSLKLDGGPGFF. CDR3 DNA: TGTGCCAGCAGTTTAAAGTTAGATGGGGGGCCGGGGTTCTTC.

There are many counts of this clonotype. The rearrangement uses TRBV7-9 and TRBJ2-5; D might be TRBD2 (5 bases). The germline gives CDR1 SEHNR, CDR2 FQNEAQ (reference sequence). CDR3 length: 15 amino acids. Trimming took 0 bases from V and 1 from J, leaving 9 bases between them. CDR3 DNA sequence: TGTGCCAGCAGCTTAGCGGAGGCAGCCCAAGAGACCCAGTACTTC. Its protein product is CASSLAEAAQETQYF.

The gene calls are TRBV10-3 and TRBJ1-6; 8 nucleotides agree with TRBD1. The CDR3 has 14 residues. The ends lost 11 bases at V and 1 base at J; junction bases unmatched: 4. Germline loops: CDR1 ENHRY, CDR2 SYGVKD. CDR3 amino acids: CAARTGSYNSPLHF. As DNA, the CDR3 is TGTGCCGCCCGGACAGGGTCCTATAATTCACCCCTCCACTTT.

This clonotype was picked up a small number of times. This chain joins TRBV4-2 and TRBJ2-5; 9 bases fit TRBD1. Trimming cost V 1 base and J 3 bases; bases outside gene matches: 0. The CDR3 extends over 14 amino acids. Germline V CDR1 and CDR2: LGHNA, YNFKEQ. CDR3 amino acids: CASSQGDREETQYF. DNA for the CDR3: TGTGCCAGCAGCCAAGGGGACAGGGAAGAGACCCAGTACTTC.

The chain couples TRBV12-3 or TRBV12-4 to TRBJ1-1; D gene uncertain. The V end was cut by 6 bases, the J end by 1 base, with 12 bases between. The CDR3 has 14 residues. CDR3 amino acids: CASSPTAPNTEAFF. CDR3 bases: TGTGCCAGCAGCCCTACAGCGCCGAACACTGAAGCTTTCTTT.

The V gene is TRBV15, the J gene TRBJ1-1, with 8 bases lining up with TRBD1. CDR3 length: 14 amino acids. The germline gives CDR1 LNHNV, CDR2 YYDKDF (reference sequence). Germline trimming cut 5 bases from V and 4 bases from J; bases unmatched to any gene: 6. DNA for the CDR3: TGTGCCACCAGCGATACAGGGGGTGCCACTGAAGCTTTCTTT. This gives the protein CATSDTGGATEAFF.

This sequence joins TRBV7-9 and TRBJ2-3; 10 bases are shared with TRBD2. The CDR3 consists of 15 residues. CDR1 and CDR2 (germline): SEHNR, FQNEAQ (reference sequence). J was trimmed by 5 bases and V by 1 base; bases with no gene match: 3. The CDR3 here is CASSLVLAGVDTQYF. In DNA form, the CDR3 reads TGTGCCAGCAGCTTAGTCCTAGCGGGAGTAGATACGCAGTATTTT. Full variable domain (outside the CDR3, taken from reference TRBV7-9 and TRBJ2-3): DTGVSQNPRHKITKRGQNVTFRCDPISEHNRLYWYRQTLGQGPEFLTYFQNEAQLEKSRLLSDRFSAERPKGSFSTLEIQRTEQGDSAMYLCASSLVLAGVDTQYFGPGTRLTVL.

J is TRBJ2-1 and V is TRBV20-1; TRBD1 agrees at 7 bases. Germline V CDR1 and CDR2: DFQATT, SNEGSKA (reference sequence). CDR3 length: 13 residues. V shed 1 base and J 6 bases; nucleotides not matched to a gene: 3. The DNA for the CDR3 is TGCAGTGCTAGAGGAGACAGGGTCAATGAGCAGTTCTTC. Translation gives CSARGDRVNEQFF.

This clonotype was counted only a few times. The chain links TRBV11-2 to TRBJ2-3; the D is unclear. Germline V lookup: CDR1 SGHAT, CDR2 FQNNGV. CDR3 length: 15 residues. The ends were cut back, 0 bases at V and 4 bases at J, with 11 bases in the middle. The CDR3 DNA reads TGTGCCAGCAGCTTAGATCCAGTCTCCCCAGATACGCAGTATTTT. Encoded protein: CASSLDPVSPDTQYF.

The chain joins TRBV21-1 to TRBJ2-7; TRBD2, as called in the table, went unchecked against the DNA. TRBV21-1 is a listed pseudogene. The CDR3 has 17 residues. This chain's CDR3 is CASSTPFSGGCSYEQYF. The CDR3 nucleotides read TGTGCCAGCAGCACCCCCTTTAGCGGGGGTTGCTCCTACGAGCAGTACTTC.

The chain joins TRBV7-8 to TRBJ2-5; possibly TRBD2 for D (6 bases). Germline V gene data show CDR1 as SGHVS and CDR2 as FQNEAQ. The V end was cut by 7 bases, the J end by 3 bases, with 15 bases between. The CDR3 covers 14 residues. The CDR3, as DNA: TGTGCCAGCAATCTCGGTCCGGGGGAAGAGACCCAGTACTTC. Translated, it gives CASNLGPGEETQYF.

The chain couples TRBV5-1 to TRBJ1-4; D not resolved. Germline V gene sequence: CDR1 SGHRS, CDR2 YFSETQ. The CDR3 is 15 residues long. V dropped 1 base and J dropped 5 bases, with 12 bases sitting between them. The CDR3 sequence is CASSLLQTENEKLFF. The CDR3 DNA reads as TGCGCCAGCAGCTTGTTACAGACCGAGAATGAAAAACTGTTTTTT.

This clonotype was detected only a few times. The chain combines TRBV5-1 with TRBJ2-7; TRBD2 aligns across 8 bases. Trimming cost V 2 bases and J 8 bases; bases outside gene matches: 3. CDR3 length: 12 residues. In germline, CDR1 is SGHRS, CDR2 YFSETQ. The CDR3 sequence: CASSFEREKQYF. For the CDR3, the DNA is TGCGCCAGCAGCTTTGAGCGGGAGAAGCAGTACTTC.

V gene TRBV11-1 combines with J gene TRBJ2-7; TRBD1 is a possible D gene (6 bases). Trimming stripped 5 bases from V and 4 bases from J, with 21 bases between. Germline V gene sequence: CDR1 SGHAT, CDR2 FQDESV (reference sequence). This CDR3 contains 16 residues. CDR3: CASSPGQHQLTYEQYF. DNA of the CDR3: TGTGCCAGCAGCCCTGGACAGCACCAGCTAACTTACGAGCAGTACTTC.

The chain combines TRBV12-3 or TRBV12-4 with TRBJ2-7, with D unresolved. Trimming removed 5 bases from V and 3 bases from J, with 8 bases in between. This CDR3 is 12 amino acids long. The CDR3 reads CASSRTVYEQYF. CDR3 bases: TGTGCCAGCAGTCGGACGGTCTACGAGCAGTACTTC.

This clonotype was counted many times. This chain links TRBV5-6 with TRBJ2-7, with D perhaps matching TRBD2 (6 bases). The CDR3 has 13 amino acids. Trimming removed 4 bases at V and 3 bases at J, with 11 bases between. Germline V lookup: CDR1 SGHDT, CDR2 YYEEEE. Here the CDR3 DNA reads TGTGCCAGCAGCCGCGGGGCGCGCTACGAGCAGTACTTC. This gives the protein CASSRGARYEQYF.

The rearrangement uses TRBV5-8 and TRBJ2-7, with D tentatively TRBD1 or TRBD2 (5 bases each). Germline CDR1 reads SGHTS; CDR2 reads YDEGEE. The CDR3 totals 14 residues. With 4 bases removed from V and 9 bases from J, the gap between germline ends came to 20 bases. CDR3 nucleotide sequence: TGTGCCAGCAGCCCGGGACCGACACTTTGGGGGCAGTACTTC. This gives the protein CASSPGPTLWGQYF.

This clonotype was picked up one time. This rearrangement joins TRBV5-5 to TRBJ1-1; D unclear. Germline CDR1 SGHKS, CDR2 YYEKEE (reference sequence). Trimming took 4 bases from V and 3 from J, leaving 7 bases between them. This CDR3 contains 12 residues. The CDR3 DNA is TGTGCCAGCAGCATCCCTGACACTGAAGCTTTCTTT. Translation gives CASSIPDTEAFF.

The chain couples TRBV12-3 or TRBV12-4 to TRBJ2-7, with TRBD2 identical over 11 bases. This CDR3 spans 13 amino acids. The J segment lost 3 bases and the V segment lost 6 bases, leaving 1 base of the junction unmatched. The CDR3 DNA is TGTGCCAGCAGGGGGACTAGCGGCTACGAGCAGTACTTC. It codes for CASRGTSGYEQYF.

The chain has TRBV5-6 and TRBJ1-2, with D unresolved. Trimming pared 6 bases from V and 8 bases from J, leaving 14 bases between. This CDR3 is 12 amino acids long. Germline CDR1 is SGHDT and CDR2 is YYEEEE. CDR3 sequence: CASTRRGNGYTF. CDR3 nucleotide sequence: TGTGCCAGCACCCGAAGAGGGAACGGCTACACCTTC.

In nucleotides, the CDR3 is TGCAGCGTAGCCGGGACAGCTAGCTCCTACGAGCAGTACTTC. It yields the protein CSVAGTASSYEQYF. J is TRBJ2-7 and V is TRBV29-1, with 7 bases that match TRBD1. Trimming took 6 bases from V and 0 from J; bases not matched to a gene: 8. Germline loops: CDR1 SQVTM, CDR2 ANQGSEA. The CDR3 totals 14 residues.

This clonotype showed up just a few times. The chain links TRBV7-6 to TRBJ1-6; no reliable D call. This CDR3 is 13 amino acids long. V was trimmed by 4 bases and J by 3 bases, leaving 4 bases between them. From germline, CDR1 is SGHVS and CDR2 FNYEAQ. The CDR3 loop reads CASSSDYNSPLHF. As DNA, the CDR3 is TGTGCCAGCAGCTCGGACTATAATTCACCCCTCCACTTT.